Listed here are 13 T cell receptor beta chains from one sample, sequenced in a study of identical twins. MiXCR was run by TCRdb on the 5' RACE reads, yielding one entry per CDR3 protein. The sample has roughly 540,000 distinct CDR3 sequences, 20% to 25% seen once. This sample was also put to use in a study of T cells expressing NK-cell markers.

Material for sequencing was CD4+ T cells sorted from blood. The origin of the receptors is a woman younger than 30 in good health.

This clonotype was detected a few times. V gene TRBV13 combines with J gene TRBJ2-5, with 9 bases identical to TRBD1. The length of the CDR3 is 15 residues. The J segment lost 4 bases and the V segment lost 5 bases, leaving 8 bases of the junction unmatched. Germline lookup yields CDR1 PRHDT and CDR2 FYEKMQ (reference sequence). The CDR3 nucleotides are TGTGCCAGCAGCAAGCGACAGGGGGTGGCAGAGACCCAGTACTTC. It encodes CASSKRQGVAETQYF.

CDR3 nucleotides: TGCAGTGCTAGGGAATCGAGGATGATTACCGGGGAGCTGTTTTTT. Translated, it gives CSARESRMITGELFF. The genes are TRBV20-1 and TRBJ2-2; D ambiguous. The V and J ends lost 3 bases and 5 bases respectively, with 16 bases between them. Germline assignment: CDR1 DFQATT and CDR2 SNEGSKA (reference sequence). The CDR3 runs 15 residues.

This clonotype was detected only a few times. The DNA of the CDR3 is TGCAGTGCCGACGGGACTAGCGGGAGTCTCGAGCAGTACTTC. The encoded protein is CSADGTSGSLEQYF. The chain has TRBV20-1 and TRBJ2-7; 14 nucleotides align to TRBD2. The CDR3 is 14 amino acids. Germline V lookup: CDR1 DFQATT, CDR2 SNEGSKA (reference sequence). The V segment lost 6 bases and the J segment 6 bases; nucleotides outside the gene matches: 7.

The CDR3 coding sequence is TGTGCCTCCGGAGGGGCTAGGGCAGACAGCACCGGGGAGCTGTTTTTT. Protein: CASGGARADSTGELFF. The chain joins TRBV10-3 to TRBJ2-2; D perhaps matches TRBD2 (6 bases). Germline V gene lookup returns CDR1 ENHRY and CDR2 SYGVKD. V dropped 11 bases and J dropped 4 bases, with 23 bases sitting between them. The CDR3 totals 16 residues.

The rearrangement uses TRBV20-1 and TRBJ2-1; 8 bases are shared with TRBD2. This CDR3 has 15 residues. V shed 3 bases, J shed 12 bases, and the junction held 16 bases outside the gene matches. Germline V lookup: CDR1 DFQATT, CDR2 SNEGSKA (reference sequence). The chain's CDR3 is CSASDSGTRVKGQFF. The CDR3 DNA sequence: TGCAGTGCTAGCGATTCCGGGACTAGGGTCAAGGGGCAGTTCTTC.

The chain couples TRBV10-3 to TRBJ1-1, with 10 bases fitting TRBD1. With 1 base clipped from V and 5 bases from J, the junction kept 4 bases outside the gene matches. The length of the CDR3 is 15 residues. The germline CDR1 and CDR2 sequences are ENHRY and SYGVKD. The CDR3 bases are TGTGCCATCAGTGAGTGGGACAGGGGCAGGACTGAAGCTTTCTTT. Protein: CAISEWDRGRTEAFF.

The V call is TRBV6-1, the J call TRBJ2-5; 7 bases line up with TRBD2. The germline CDR1 and CDR2 sequences are MNHNS and SASEGT. This CDR3 is built from 14 residues. V shed 10 bases and J 6 bases; nucleotides not matched to a gene: 14. Written as DNA, the CDR3 is TGTGCCACCACCTTTTCGAAGCGGGAACAGACCCAGTACTTC. Translated: CATTFSKREQTQYF.

V and J are TRBV18 and TRBJ2-4, with D unclear. The CDR3 has 13 amino acids. V lost 4 bases and J 8 bases, leaving 12 bases between the germline ends. Germline values: CDR1 KGHSH, CDR2 LQKENI. This CDR3 is CASSLGRVDIQYF. Written as DNA, the CDR3 is TGTGCCAGCTCACTGGGAAGAGTGGACATTCAGTACTTC.

In its sample, this clonotype was seen a few times. The chain links TRBV5-1 to TRBJ2-3; tentative D call: TRBD2 (5 bases). The CDR3 extends over 15 amino acids. The V gene lost 1 base and the J gene lost 6 bases, with 15 bases spanning the gap. The germline V gene encodes CDR1 SGHRS and CDR2 YFSETQ. CDR3 coding DNA: TGCGCCAGCAGCTTGACCCCGGGATCGGGCGATACGCAGTATTTT. This translates into CASSLTPGSGDTQYF.

The rearrangement uses TRBV19 and TRBJ2-2; no firm D call. Deletions cut 3 bases from V and 1 base from J, with 3 bases between. There are 13 residues in the CDR3. Germline assignment: CDR1 LNHDA and CDR2 SQIVND (reference sequence). DNA for the CDR3: TGTGCCAGTAGTATCAAGAACACCGGGGAGCTGTTTTTT. Residues: CASSIKNTGELFF.

This clonotype was observed a few times. The chain has TRBV27 and TRBJ2-7; a possible D gene is TRBD1 (5 bases). This CDR3 has 14 amino acids. CDR1 is MNHEY and CDR2 is SMNVEV in the germline V gene (reference sequence). V lost 5 bases, J lost 0 bases, and 11 bases lay in between. Written as DNA, the CDR3 is TGTGCCAGCAGTGGACATCTGAGCTCCTACGAGCAGTACTTC. Amino acid sequence: CASSGHLSSYEQYF.

This chain joins TRBV25-1 and TRBJ2-1; 9 bases align to TRBD1. This CDR3 is built from 15 residues. Germline V CDR1 and CDR2: MGHDK, SYGVNS. With 10 bases clipped from V and 9 bases from J, the junction kept 16 bases outside the gene matches. In DNA form, the CDR3 reads TGTGCCACCGTACTCCGGGACAGGGAAATATCTGAGCAGTTCTTC. It encodes CATVLRDREISEQFF.

The rearrangement uses TRBV7-9 and TRBJ1-1; D is possibly TRBD1 (5 bases). The CDR3 length is 16 residues. Germline lookup yields CDR1 SEHNR and CDR2 FQNEAQ (reference sequence). The germline V and J ends were trimmed by 5 bases and 1 base, with 17 bases remaining between them. CDR3 nucleotides: TGTGCCAGCAGCCCGGGGAGAGGAGGGGAGAACACTGAAGCTTTCTTT. Translating it yields CASSPGRGGENTEAFF.